The 17 T cell receptor beta chains below were found in one sample sequenced in a study of blood T cell repertoires in COVID-19. The repertoire was sequenced with immunoSEQ multiplex PCR; TCRdb's copy has only in-frame clones and lacks some. Of about 200,000 clones detected, under 95% appear once; the ten largest clones hold around 1.2%. Sequencing was performed on peripheral blood. The source is a man younger than 40 with acute or convalescent COVID-19.

The chain recombines TRBV19 with TRBJ2-7; tentative D call: TRBD2 (7 bases). The germline V gene has CDR1 LNHDA and CDR2 SQIVND (reference sequence). V was pared by 3 bases and J by 3 bases, with 15 bases between. The CDR3 has 15 residues. CDR3 in amino acids: CASSMAYGGLYEQYF. The CDR3 DNA reads TGTGCCAGTAGTATGGCTTACGGGGGGCTCTACGAGCAGTACTTC. Variable domain in full (rest from reference TRBV19 and TRBJ2-7): DGGITQSPKYLFRKEGQNVTLSCEQNLNHDAMYWYRQDPGQGLRLIYYSQIVNDFQKGDIAEGYSVSREKKESFPLTVTSAQKNPTAFYLCASSMAYGGLYEQYFGPGTRLTVT.

For this clone: A read error may produce the germline difference seen at one junction end. The V gene is TRBV3-1 (or the pseudogene TRBV3-2), the J gene TRBJ2-2, with 9 bases fitting TRBD2. This CDR3 is built from 19 residues. Germline V CDR1 and CDR2: LGHDT, YNNKEL (reference sequence). For the CDR3, the DNA is TGTGCCGGCAGCCAAGATACGTTTACTAGCGGGTACCTCCCCGGGGAGCTGTTTTTT. Translating it yields CAGSQDTFTSGYLPGELFF.

The chain carries TRBV6-5 and TRBJ1-2, with 9 bases matching TRBD1. CDR1 is MNHEY, CDR2 SVGAGI, per germline. The CDR3 length is 14 residues. With 6 bases clipped from V and 8 bases from J, the junction kept 10 bases outside the gene matches. Here the CDR3 DNA reads TGTGCCAGCAGAGGGACAGGGAGTGGAGGAGGCTACACCTTC. This encodes CASRGTGSGGGYTF.

The chain combines TRBV7-3 with TRBJ2-2; no firm D call. Germline assignment: CDR1 SGHTA and CDR2 FQGTGA. Trimming took 6 bases from V and 3 from J, leaving 8 bases between them. CDR3 length: 13 residues. CDR3 nucleotide sequence: TGTGCCAGCAGTGATGACTACACCGGGGAGCTGTTTTTT. As protein: CASSDDYTGELFF.

The rearrangement uses TRBV10-3 and TRBJ2-7, with 7 bases that match TRBD2. With 11 bases clipped from V and 0 bases from J, the junction kept 13 bases outside the gene matches. CDR1 and CDR2 from the germline V gene are ENHRY and SYGVKD. The CDR3 runs 15 residues. In DNA, the CDR3 is TGTGCCGCCTCCTTTACTAGCGTTAGCTCCTACGAGCAGTACTTC. Translation: CAASFTSVSSYEQYF.

The chain is built from TRBV7-2 and TRBJ2-5; 9 nucleotides align to TRBD2. There are 14 residues in the CDR3. With 4 bases clipped from V and 2 bases from J, the junction kept 2 bases outside the gene matches. The germline gives CDR1 SGHTA, CDR2 FQGNSA. The CDR3 region has the DNA TGTGCCAGCAGCTCCACTAGCGGGCAAGAGACCCAGTACTTC. Its protein is CASSSTSGQETQYF.

This chain uses TRBV6-6 with TRBJ1-2; D is unresolved. From germline, CDR1 is MNHNY and CDR2 SVGAGI (reference sequence). The CDR3 runs 13 residues. V was clipped by 2 bases and J by 9 bases, with 13 bases between them. CDR3 in amino acids: CASSYTDGGSYTF. The CDR3 DNA is TGTGCCAGCAGTTACACGGATGGCGGGAGCTACACCTTC.

The J gene is TRBJ1-1, the V gene TRBV10-2; tentative D call: TRBD1 (5 bases). There are 14 residues in the CDR3. Germline V gene data show CDR1 as WSHSY and CDR2 as SAAADI. Trimming shortened V by 0 bases and J by 10 bases, and 15 bases separated the two germline ends. CDR3 residues: CASSESGGKQSAFF. DNA for the CDR3: TGCGCCAGCAGTGAGTCGGGGGGAAAGCAGTCAGCTTTCTTT.

V and J are TRBV6-5 and TRBJ1-2; TRBD1 might be the D (6 bases). Between the trimmed V and J ends, which lost 3 bases and 9 bases, there was a span of 17 bases. There are 14 residues in the CDR3. Germline V gene sequence: CDR1 MNHEY, CDR2 SVGAGI. DNA of the CDR3: TGTGCCAGCAGTTATGGCCCCGGGACAACGCGCTACACCTTC. Its translation: CASSYGPGTTRYTF.

This chain joins TRBV11-2 and TRBJ1-5; D remains unclear. Deletions cut 0 bases from V and 4 bases from J, with 10 bases between. The CDR3 is made up of 15 amino acids. Germline V gene data show CDR1 as SGHAT and CDR2 as FQNNGV. The CDR3 here is CASSLDLYGNQPQHF. CDR3 DNA sequence: TGTGCCAGCAGCTTAGACTTGTACGGTAATCAGCCCCAGCATTTT.

V is TRBV6-5 and J is TRBJ2-3; tentatively, D is TRBD2 (5 bases). V was clipped by 6 bases and J by 0 bases, with 10 bases between them. The V gene's germline CDR1 is MNHEY and CDR2 SVGAGI. This CDR3 has 14 residues. For the CDR3, the DNA is TGTGCCAGCAGACTAGATCTCAGCACAGATACGCAGTATTTT. Residues: CASRLDLSTDTQYF.

V is TRBV14 and J is TRBJ2-4; 9 bases map to TRBD2. V was pared by 2 bases and J by 3 bases, with 8 bases of the junction left unmatched. This CDR3 is built from 17 residues. Germline V gene sequence: CDR1 SGHDN, CDR2 FVKESK. The CDR3 spells CASSQKWERGDKNIQYF. CDR3 DNA: TGTGCCAGCAGCCAAAAATGGGAGCGGGGGGACAAAAACATTCAGTACTTC.

V is TRBV6-5 and J is TRBJ1-3; 9 bases fit TRBD1. V was pared by 7 bases and J by 3 bases, with 1 base of the junction left unmatched. Germline-derived CDR1 and CDR2 are MNHEY and SVGAGI. The CDR3 extends over 13 amino acids. The CDR3 here is CASTTGGGNTIYF. CDR3 in DNA: TGTGCCAGCACGACAGGGGGTGGAAACACCATATATTTT.

Turning to this clone: The same CDR3 arises from other DNA sequences in this sample as well. This chain links TRBV12-5 with TRBJ1-2; possible D gene TRBD1, 6 bases. This CDR3 contains 13 residues. Trimming removed 4 bases at V and 3 bases at J, with 9 bases between. CDR1 LGHNT and CDR2 FRNRAP come from the germline V gene. The CDR3: CASGSGGYYGYTF. CDR3 nucleotide sequence: TGTGCTAGTGGTTCTGGGGGCTACTATGGCTACACCTTC. Full variable domain (outside the CDR3, taken from reference TRBV12-5 and TRBJ1-2): DARVTQTPRHKVTEMGQEVTMRCQPILGHNTVFWYRQTMMQGLELLAYFRNRAPLDDSGMPKDRFSAEMPDATLATLKIQPSEPRDSAVYFCASGSGGYYGYTFGSGTRLTVV.

This clone is classed as medium-sized. The CDR3 loop reads CASSSDRGFGTGELFF. DNA for the CDR3: TGTGCCAGCAGCTCGGACAGGGGGTTCGGCACCGGGGAGCTGTTTTTT. V and J are TRBV7-9 and TRBJ2-2; 10 positions agree with TRBD1. The CDR3 is 16 residues long. The germline gives CDR1 SEHNR, CDR2 FQNEAQ (reference sequence). The ends lost 4 bases at V and 4 bases at J; junction bases unmatched: 6.

The chain carries TRBV29-1 and TRBJ2-3, with TRBD2 matching 11 bases. The junction had 4 bases not matched to a gene; V was cut back by 5 bases and J by 3 bases. The CDR3 contains 14 residues. Germline lookup yields CDR1 SQVTM and CDR2 ANQGSEA. As DNA, the CDR3 is TGCAGCGTTCGACTAGCGGGGATGACAGATACGCAGTATTTT. Its protein is CSVRLAGMTDTQYF.

The chain employs TRBV18 and TRBJ1-4, with 7 bases identical to TRBD1. Germline CDR1 and CDR2: KGHSH and LQKENI. The CDR3 has 14 amino acids. V lost 3 bases and J lost 8; bases outside the gene matches: 6. The CDR3 coding sequence is TGTGCCAGCTCACCGACAGGGATGAGGGAAAAACTGTTTTTT. Its protein is CASSPTGMREKLFF.